This T cell receptor beta chain was captured in a study of blood T cell repertoires in COVID-19. Background on the study: Some COVID-19 samples were acute and others convalescent; all came from the United States, Italy and Spain. Sources were T cells, B-cell-depleted T cells, or PBMCs; the material itself was cDNA or gDNA.

The study recruited people aged about 18 to 90 years across some 23 US areas. Authors' methods: Amplification of reference gene primers was used by the study to estimate nucleated cell counts. Assay: immunoSEQ multiplex PCR; the TCRdb copy retains only in-frame clones and omits some. D and trimming were read from the DNA, whereas the V and J calls and clone size are those reported in that table. The sample shows 250,000 or so clones, approximately 88% of them seen only once. Sequenced: PBMCs or T cells enriched from blood (not recorded which). The TCR originated in a woman aged 40 to 49 who had been exposed to COVID-19.

The CDR3 DNA follows: TGTGCCATCAGCGAACAGGGCTTACCAACCTACAATGAGCAGTTCTTC. The encoded protein is CAISEQGLPTYNEQFF. V is TRBV10-3 and J is TRBJ2-1; a weak D match, TRBD1 (6 bases). The germline gives CDR1 ENHRY, CDR2 SYGVKD. Trimming left V 6 bases short and J 2 bases short, with 17 bases between. The CDR3 covers 16 residues.